This TCR beta chain derives from a study of regulatory T cells in long-lasting Graves disease. This clonotype was counted many times. Time point of the sample: persistent/refractory GD, antithyroid drugs over 5 years with positive TRAb. Scientists built the TCR library using RNA that was extracted from PBMCs. Library construction for TCR beta used iRepertoire HTBI primers and Arm-PCR of CDR3 regions. As processed by the authors: The samples included approximately 60 TRBV and under 15 TRBJ segments. A single record per CDR3 protein comes from TCRdb applying MiXCR to the multiplex PCR reads. For this entry, the V and J calls and clone size follow TCRdb and not the study's own pipeline. The sample includes about 340,000 distinct CDR3 sequences, 15% to 20% seen only once; the top ten take less than 35%. V was pared by 1 base and J by 1 base, with 8 bases between. The CDR3 sequence is 14 residues long. Per the germline V gene, CDR1 is SGHTA and CDR2 is FQGNSA.

This receptor was taken from a female donor with Graves disease. Here the sequenced sample was peripheral blood mononuclear cells (PBMCs), taken when the disease was refractory, from a patient treated with antithyroid drugs. The chain couples TRBV7-2 to TRBJ2-7, with D hard to call. The CDR3 protein is CASSLEPASYEQYF. CDR3 bases: TGTGCCAGCAGCTTAGAACCCGCTTCCTACGAGCAGTACTTC.